A single sample gave rise to the 32 T cell receptor beta chains below, sequenced in a study of shared clonotypes between healthy human individuals. The assay was immunoSEQ multiplex PCR, and TCRdb's table has in-frame clones only and misses some. The sample holds about 690,000 clones; 90% are singletons and the top ten take 34%. Sequenced input: memory CD8+ T cells from PBMCs. Subset given: CD45RO+ cells pooled with CCR7-negative TemRA cells. Every receptor here comes from a man younger than 35 in good health. Some clones in this sample may be carry-over from other donors' samples.

J is TRBJ2-5 and V is TRBV4-3, with 15 bases aligning to TRBD2. The closer fit of TRBJ2-7 to the DNA end suggests the J call may be wrong. CDR3 length equals 16 residues. Per germline, CDR1 LGHNA and CDR2 YSLEER. CDR3 sequence (DNA): TGCGCCAGCAGCACTGGACTAGCGGGAGGGTCCTACGAGCAGTACTTC. Protein: CASSTGLAGGSYEQYF.

The CDR3 DNA follows: TGTGCCAGCAGCCAAGATTTAGGGGGTTACGAGCAGTACTTC. Residues: CASSQDLGGYEQYF. The rearrangement joins TRBV4-2 to TRBJ2-7; possible D gene TRBD1, 6 bases. Germline V gives CDR1 LGHNA, CDR2 YNFKEQ. The V end lost 0 bases, the J end lost 4 bases, and 10 bases lay between the germline ends. This CDR3 spans 14 amino acids.

This clone was counted once. This sequence joins TRBV9 and TRBJ2-1; TRBD2 agrees at 14 bases. With V trimmed by 4 bases and J by 13 bases, 7 bases remained unmatched. Germline CDR1 SGDLS, CDR2 YYNGEE. This CDR3 comprises 14 residues. CDR3 amino acids: CASSPGGLAGEQFF. The CDR3 nucleotides read TGTGCCAGCAGCCCCGGGGGACTAGCGGGAGAACAGTTCTTC.

The chain employs TRBV7-6 and TRBJ2-1; a possible D gene is TRBD2 (5 bases). The CDR3 runs to 13 residues. Deletions cut 3 bases from V and 7 bases from J, with 10 bases between. Germline values: CDR1 SGHVS, CDR2 FNYEAQ. The CDR3 nucleotides are TGTGCCAGCAGCTTGGCCGGGGATAATGAGCAGTTCTTC. This sequence encodes CASSLAGDNEQFF.

At least ten counts were recorded for this clone. The chain recombines TRBV5-4 with TRBJ1-2; D might be TRBD1 (6 bases). The germline CDR1 and CDR2 sequences are SGHNT and YYREEE (reference sequence). CDR3 length equals 15 residues. V was shortened by 4 bases and J by 4 bases, with 17 bases between the two germline ends. The chain's CDR3 is CASSARGLGAYGYTF. The CDR3 bases are TGTGCCAGCAGCGCCCGGGGGCTCGGGGCCTATGGCTACACCTTC. Variable domain in full (rest from reference TRBV5-4 and TRBJ1-2): ETGVTQSPTHLIKTRGQQVTLRCSSQSGHNTVSWYQQALGQGPQFIFQYYREEENGRGNFPPRFSGLQFPNYSSELNVNALELDDSALYLCASSARGLGAYGYTFGSGTRLTVV.

Remarks on this clone: The same CDR3 arises from other DNA sequences in this sample as well. This chain links TRBV19 with TRBJ1-2; unclear D gene. Germline V lookup: CDR1 LNHDA, CDR2 SQIVND (reference sequence). Trimming took 3 bases from V and 2 from J, leaving 7 bases between them. The CDR3 length is 13 residues. The CDR3 protein is CASSIGSNYGYTF. Here the CDR3 DNA reads TGTGCCAGTAGTATCGGCAGCAACTATGGCTACACCTTC.

This clone has only a few counts. V usage is TRBV7-9 and J usage is TRBJ1-2; 7 bases agree with TRBD1. After removal of 5 bases from V and 2 bases from J, the junction contained 8 bases not matched to a gene. Germline assignment: CDR1 SEHNR and CDR2 FQNEAQ (reference sequence). CDR3 length: 15 amino acids. DNA of the CDR3: TGTGCCAGCAGCCATCCGGCACAGGGGAACTATGGCTACACCTTC. It is translated as CASSHPAQGNYGYTF.

The CDR3 DNA sequence: TGTGCCAGCAGTTACTCGGAGGGGGCAAAACTGTTTTTT. Its translation: CASSYSEGAKLFF. The chain joins TRBV6-5 to TRBJ1-4; 7 bases are shared with TRBD1. Germline CDR1 and CDR2: MNHEY and SVGAGI. The CDR3 extends over 13 amino acids. With 0 bases clipped from V and 10 bases from J, the junction kept 2 bases outside the gene matches.

Of note for this clone: Distinct nucleotide sequences in the sample also encode this CDR3. The DNA of the CDR3 is TGTGCCAGCAGCTCCGGGACTGCCTACGAGCAGTACTTC. The encoded protein is CASSSGTAYEQYF. The V call is TRBV11-2, the J call TRBJ2-7; D may be TRBD2 (6 bases). V was trimmed by 4 bases and J by 2 bases, leaving 9 bases between them. The germline CDR1 and CDR2 sequences are SGHAT and FQNNGV. The CDR3 covers 13 residues.

This clone was detected a few times. The V call is TRBV9, the J call TRBJ1-1; D uncertain. The V end was cut by 0 bases, the J end by 1 base, with 7 bases between. The CDR3 is 14 amino acids. CDR1 SGDLS and CDR2 YYNGEE come from the germline V gene. The CDR3 loop reads CASSVVERNTEAFF. As DNA, the CDR3 is TGTGCCAGCAGCGTAGTTGAGAGGAACACTGAAGCTTTCTTT.

Written as DNA, the CDR3 is TGTGCCAGCAGTAACCGGGACGTGAGCTCCTACGAGCAGTACTTC. Translating gives CASSNRDVSSYEQYF. The chain has TRBV27 and TRBJ2-7; the D call may be TRBD1 or TRBD2 (5 bases each). The CDR3 consists of 15 residues. Trimming removed 5 bases at V and 0 bases at J, with 14 bases between. The germline CDR1 and CDR2 sequences are MNHEY and SMNVEV (reference sequence).

The rearrangement joins TRBV5-5 to TRBJ1-1, with 8 bases identical to TRBD1. The germline gives CDR1 SGHKS, CDR2 YYEKEE (reference sequence). After removal of 4 bases from V and 0 bases from J, the junction contained 11 bases not matched to a gene. CDR3 size: 17 residues. The CDR3 DNA reads as TGTGCCAGCAGCCCCCCCCCGGACAGGGCCCTGAACACTGAAGCTTTCTTT. Translating it yields CASSPPPDRALNTEAFF.

This sequence joins TRBV19 and TRBJ1-5; D is possibly TRBD1 (6 bases). Germline lookup yields CDR1 LNHDA and CDR2 SQIVND (reference sequence). V lost 7 bases, J lost 1 base, and 14 bases lay in between. The CDR3 has 15 amino acids. The CDR3 loop is CASKLFRGSNQPQHF. In DNA form, the CDR3 reads TGTGCCAGTAAGCTGTTTAGGGGGAGCAATCAGCCCCAGCATTTT. Filled out from reference TRBV19 and TRBJ1-5, the complete variable domain reads DGGITQSPKYLFRKEGQNVTLSCEQNLNHDAMYWYRQDPGQGLRLIYYSQIVNDFQKGDIAEGYSVSREKKESFPLTVTSAQKNPTAFYLCASKLFRGSNQPQHFGDGTRLSIL.

The chain is built from TRBV4-3 and TRBJ1-2; possibly TRBD1 for D (6 bases). The germline V and J ends were trimmed by 2 bases and 3 bases, with 7 bases remaining between them. Germline assignment: CDR1 LGHNA and CDR2 YSLEER. The CDR3 runs 13 residues. This chain's CDR3 is CASSQTGHYGYTF. CDR3 nucleotides: TGCGCCAGCAGCCAAACAGGGCACTATGGCTACACCTTC.

This clone was found once. This chain's CDR3 is CASSLSGRRDTQYF. The CDR3 DNA follows: TGTGCCAGCAGCTTAAGCGGGAGGAGGGATACGCAGTATTTT. The chain joins TRBV11-2 to TRBJ2-3, with 9 positions matching TRBD2. With V trimmed by 2 bases and J by 6 bases, 3 bases remained unmatched. This CDR3 contains 14 residues. The germline V gene has CDR1 SGHAT and CDR2 FQNNGV.

V and J are TRBV28 and TRBJ1-1, with D unclear. The germline V gene has CDR1 MDHEN and CDR2 SYDVKM. This CDR3 has 12 residues. Deletions cut 9 bases from V and 0 bases from J, with 8 bases between. Here the CDR3 reads CASRPMNTEAFF. The CDR3 DNA sequence: TGTGCCAGTAGGCCAATGAACACTGAAGCTTTCTTT.

The chain has TRBV19 and TRBJ2-7; D might be TRBD1 or TRBD2, each matching 5 bases. Germline V CDR1 and CDR2: LNHDA, SQIVND (reference sequence). The V gene lost 0 bases and the J gene lost 2 bases, with 11 bases spanning the gap. The CDR3 length is 15 residues. DNA of the CDR3: TGTGCCAGTAGTATAGACCGGGACGGAGCCTACGAGCAGTACTTC. It specifies CASSIDRDGAYEQYF.

This chain connects TRBV28 to TRBJ2-1; D not resolved. The V end was cut by 4 bases, the J end by 3 bases, with 10 bases between. In germline, CDR1 is MDHEN, CDR2 SYDVKM. CDR3 length: 14 residues. The CDR3 loop is CASSSYAGYNEQFF. The CDR3 region has the DNA TGTGCCAGCAGTTCATACGCCGGCTACAATGAGCAGTTCTTC.

The rearrangement joins TRBV4-2 to TRBJ1-3; 7 bases are shared with TRBD1. Germline-derived CDR1 and CDR2 are LGHNA and YNFKEQ. V lost 3 bases, J lost 3 bases, and 11 bases stayed unmatched. The CDR3 is 17 residues long. The CDR3 region has the DNA TGTGCCAGCAGCCATAAAAGCAGGGGGAGAGATGGAAACACCATATATTTT. As protein: CASSHKSRGRDGNTIYF.

This clone has a single count. The rearrangement links TRBV27 to TRBJ2-7; TRBD1 or TRBD2 may be the D gene (6 bases each). This CDR3 comprises 16 residues. CDR1 and CDR2 from the germline V gene are MNHEY and SMNVEV (reference sequence). V gave up 4 bases and J gave up 4 bases, with 20 bases separating them. The CDR3 DNA reads as TGTGCCAGCAGTTCCCACCTTGGGGGGCAACTTTACGAGCAGTACTTC. Encoded protein: CASSSHLGGQLYEQYF.

This clone was recorded only once. The gene calls are TRBV7-9 and TRBJ1-2; D is perhaps TRBD1 (6 bases). Trimming removed 3 bases from V and 4 bases from J, with 12 bases in between. Germline CDR1 is SEHNR and CDR2 is FQNEAQ (reference sequence). The CDR3 length is 14 residues. CDR3: CASSLNRVVYGYTF. In DNA form, the CDR3 reads TGTGCCAGCAGCTTGAACAGGGTCGTCTATGGCTACACCTTC.

The rearrangement joins TRBV9 to TRBJ2-1; D possibly corresponds to TRBD1 (5 bases). This CDR3 is 14 amino acids long. With 0 bases removed from V and 8 bases from J, the gap between germline ends came to 12 bases. Germline V gene sequence: CDR1 SGDLS, CDR2 YYNGEE. The CDR3 DNA sequence: TGTGCCAGCAGCGTAGCTGGGGCAGGCCATGAGCAGTTCTTC. Encoded protein: CASSVAGAGHEQFF. Full variable domain (outside the CDR3, taken from reference TRBV9 and TRBJ2-1): DSGVTQTPKHLITATGQRVTLRCSPRSGDLSVYWYQQSLDQGLQFLIQYYNGEERAKGNILERFSAQQFPDLHSELNLSSLELGDSALYFCASSVAGAGHEQFFGPGTRLTVL.

V gene TRBV5-6 combines with J gene TRBJ1-1; unclear D gene. V dropped 2 bases and J dropped 6 bases, with 8 bases sitting between them. CDR1 is SGHDT and CDR2 is YYEEEE in the germline V gene. The CDR3 contains 12 residues. The CDR3 bases are TGTGCCAGCAGCTTACGGAGCCCTGAAGCTTTCTTT. This encodes CASSLRSPEAFF.

V and J are TRBV27 and TRBJ2-5, with 7 bases that match TRBD2. From germline, CDR1 is MNHEY and CDR2 SMNVEV (reference sequence). With V trimmed by 10 bases and J by 5 bases, 16 bases remained unmatched. The CDR3 runs to 15 residues. The CDR3 region is CAIGRGGRAGETQYF. The DNA for the CDR3 is TGTGCCATTGGGAGAGGTGGGAGGGCCGGGGAGACCCAGTACTTC.

This clone was seen just once. This chain uses TRBV15 with TRBJ2-1, with D perhaps TRBD2 (5 bases). The CDR3 is 20 amino acids. CDR1 LNHNV and CDR2 YYDKDF come from the germline V gene (reference sequence). V shed 0 bases and J shed 2 bases, with 23 bases lying between them. This chain's CDR3 is CATSRDRSGRYKRTYNEQFF. The DNA of the CDR3 is TGTGCCACCAGCAGAGATAGAAGTGGCAGGTATAAGCGGACCTACAATGAGCAGTTCTTC.

The CDR3 loop is CATRRRVNQPQHF. The CDR3 DNA follows: TGTGCCACCCGGAGGAGGGTCAATCAGCCCCAGCATTTT. The rearrangement joins TRBV19 to TRBJ1-5; D is unresolved. Trimming took 10 bases from V and 3 from J, leaving 13 bases between them. The CDR3 is made up of 13 amino acids. From germline, CDR1 is LNHDA and CDR2 SQIVND (reference sequence). Full variable domain (rest looked up from reference TRBV19 and TRBJ1-5): DGGITQSPKYLFRKEGQNVTLSCEQNLNHDAMYWYRQDPGQGLRLIYYSQIVNDFQKGDIAEGYSVSREKKESFPLTVTSAQKNPTAFYLCATRRRVNQPQHFGDGTRLSIL.

The rearrangement links TRBV10-2 to TRBJ2-1, with 8 bases identical to TRBD2. This CDR3 contains 11 residues. J was trimmed by 7 bases and V by 10 bases; bases with no gene match: 3. Germline CDR1 is WSHSY and CDR2 is SAAADI. CDR3 residues: CATSSGNEQFF. CDR3 sequence (DNA): TGCGCCACCTCTAGCGGGAATGAGCAGTTCTTC.

The V call is TRBV11-3, the J call TRBJ2-2, with a tentative D call TRBD2 (5 bases). Trimming removed 2 bases at V and 7 bases at J, with 8 bases between. This CDR3 region has 13 residues. From germline, CDR1 is SGHNT and CDR2 YENEEA. CDR3 protein: CASSLRGDGELFF. Here the CDR3 DNA reads TGTGCCAGCAGCTTACGGGGAGACGGGGAGCTGTTTTTT.

This chain uses TRBV19 with TRBJ2-7; 13 bases align to TRBD2. Germline CDR1 LNHDA, CDR2 SQIVND (reference sequence). CDR3 length: 15 residues. J lost 0 bases, V lost 6 bases, and 2 bases had no gene match. The CDR3 DNA reads TGTGCCAGTAGCGGGACTAGCGGGACCTCCTACGAGCAGTACTTC. Translating gives CASSGTSGTSYEQYF.

For this clone: This specimen includes other DNA sequences encoding the same CDR3. This chain uses TRBV27 with TRBJ2-7; D is undetermined. Between the trimmed V and J ends, which lost 2 bases and 2 bases, there was a span of 7 bases. This CDR3 contains 13 residues. Germline-derived CDR1 and CDR2 are MNHEY and SMNVEV (reference sequence). The CDR3 DNA reads TGTGCCAGCAGTTTAGGTTTAACCTACGAGCAGTACTTC. Its translation is CASSLGLTYEQYF.

CDR3 sequence reads: CASSVAKDLTDTQYF. The CDR3 region has the DNA TGTGCCAGCAGCGTAGCTAAAGATTTAACGGATACGCAGTATTTT. The chain recombines TRBV9 with TRBJ2-3; D is unclear. CDR1 and CDR2 from the germline V gene are SGDLS and YYNGEE. The CDR3 covers 15 residues. V gave up 0 bases and J gave up 6 bases, with 14 bases separating them.

J is TRBJ2-7 and V is TRBV5-4, with 7 bases lining up with TRBD1. The germline CDR1 and CDR2 sequences are SGHNT and YYREEE (reference sequence). The V and J ends lost 4 bases and 5 bases, in that order; junction bases with no gene match: 12. The length of the CDR3 is 15 residues. The CDR3 region is CASSPRRGQGDEQYF. CDR3 coding DNA: TGTGCCAGCAGCCCCCGCCGCGGGCAGGGGGACGAGCAGTACTTC.